These 18 T cell receptor beta chains originate from one sample sequenced in a study of blood T cell repertoires in COVID-19. The method was immunoSEQ multiplex PCR; TCRdb's version includes in-frame clones alone and lacks a portion of them. In the table there are about 220,000 clones, roughly 84% of which are singletons. Sequenced: PBMCs or T cells enriched from blood (not recorded which). The receptors come from a middle-aged woman who had recovered from COVID-19.

The chain links TRBV20-1 to TRBJ2-5; 7 bases fit TRBD1. Germline CDR1 and CDR2: DFQATT and SNEGSKA (reference sequence). The length of the CDR3 is 15 residues. V lost 3 bases to trimming and J lost 0 bases; unmatched junction nucleotides: 7. CDR3 bases: TGCAGTGCTAGTCCCTCAGGGGGTTACCAAGAGACCCAGTACTTC. Translating gives CSASPSGGYQETQYF.

This sequence joins TRBV5-5 and TRBJ2-3, with 7 positions matching TRBD1. This CDR3 has 16 amino acids. Germline V gene lookup returns CDR1 SGHKS and CDR2 YYEKEE (reference sequence). J gave up 5 bases and V 0 bases, and 9 bases lay outside the gene matches. The CDR3 here is CASSLEGQRGIDTQYF. DNA of the CDR3: TGTGCCAGCAGCTTGGAGGGACAGCGAGGTATAGATACGCAGTATTTT.

This clone was recorded a few times. J is TRBJ2-5 and V is TRBV9, with 10 nucleotides matching TRBD2. CDR1 and CDR2 from the germline V gene are SGDLS and YYNGEE. This CDR3 contains 15 residues. The V and J ends lost 1 base and 1 base, in that order; junction bases with no gene match: 1. DNA of the CDR3: TGTGCCAGCAGCGTATTAGCGGGAGGCCAAGAGACCCAGTACTTC. Its translation: CASSVLAGGQETQYF. The full variable domain, rest sourced from reference TRBV9 and TRBJ2-5, is DSGVTQTPKHLITATGQRVTLRCSPRSGDLSVYWYQQSLDQGLQFLIQYYNGEERAKGNILERFSAQQFPDLHSELNLSSLELGDSALYFCASSVLAGGQETQYFGPGTRLLVL.

The genes are TRBV10-1 and TRBJ2-2; a weak D match, TRBD1 (5 bases). The germline V gene encodes CDR1 WNHNN and CDR2 SYGVQD (reference sequence). V gave up 5 bases and J gave up 0 bases, with 13 bases separating them. This CDR3 is 16 amino acids long. The CDR3 is CASSQYRRANTGELFF. The CDR3 region has the DNA TGCGCCAGCAGTCAATACAGGCGTGCGAACACCGGGGAGCTGTTTTTT.

This clone showed up just once. The chain employs TRBV28 and TRBJ1-2; weak D call: TRBD1 (5 bases). The CDR3 is 14 residues long. Germline CDR1 and CDR2: MDHEN and SYDVKM. The V and J ends lost 6 bases and 7 bases respectively, with 18 bases between them. Written as DNA, the CDR3 is TGTGCCAGCAGCCCACCAGGGATCGGTGGTGGCTACACCTTC. This encodes CASSPPGIGGGYTF.

CDR3 loop: CASSLWQNTEAFF. CDR3 nucleotides: TGTGCCAGCAGCTTGTGGCAGAACACTGAAGCTTTCTTT. The J gene is TRBJ1-1, the V gene TRBV7-8; D uncertain. This CDR3 is built from 13 residues. Per germline, CDR1 SGHVS and CDR2 FQNEAQ. V was shortened by 3 bases and J by 1 base, with 6 bases between the two germline ends.

The chain is built from TRBV28 and TRBJ1-1; 8 bases align to TRBD1. Germline V gene lookup returns CDR1 MDHEN and CDR2 SYDVKM. Trimming cost V 4 bases and J 0 bases; bases outside gene matches: 10. This CDR3 has 17 residues. The CDR3 DNA reads TGTGCCAGCAGTTCTGTCGGACAGGGTAGAGTGAACACTGAAGCTTTCTTT. Residues: CASSSVGQGRVNTEAFF.

The chain combines TRBV29-1 with TRBJ2-7; a weak D match, TRBD1 (6 bases). The CDR3 consists of 11 residues. Trimming took 3 bases from V and 4 from J, leaving 7 bases between them. Germline assignment: CDR1 SQVTM and CDR2 ANQGSEA. The CDR3 DNA reads as TGCAGCGTTGAGAGGGGGTACGAGCAGTACTTC. Protein: CSVERGYEQYF.

Turning to this clone: The sample carries other DNA sequences with the same CDR3. The chain links TRBV12-3 or TRBV12-4 to TRBJ1-5, with D perhaps matching TRBD1 (5 bases). The CDR3 is 13 residues long. Trimming left V 6 bases short and J 4 bases short, with 10 bases between. Here the CDR3 DNA reads TGTGCCAGCAGCCTGACAGAGAATCAGCCCCAGCATTTT. Translation gives CASSLTENQPQHF.

The rearrangement uses TRBV4-1 and TRBJ2-5, with 9 bases fitting TRBD2. There are 16 residues in the CDR3. The germline gives CDR1 MGHRA, CDR2 YSYEKL. V was clipped by 1 base and J by 5 bases; unmatched bases: 8. The CDR3: CASSQGGGRAWETQYF. CDR3 DNA: TGCGCCAGCAGCCAAGGTGGCGGGAGGGCTTGGGAGACCCAGTACTTC.

This chain joins TRBV29-1 and TRBJ2-5; D perhaps matches TRBD2 (6 bases). Trimming cost V 1 base and J 4 bases, with 7 bases left between them. The CDR3 spans 12 residues. Germline CDR1 SQVTM, CDR2 ANQGSEA. The CDR3 DNA sequence: TGCAGCGTTGAAGTGGGGGGAGAGACCCAGTACTTC. It encodes CSVEVGGETQYF.

V usage is TRBV2 and J usage is TRBJ1-2; TRBD1 matches at 8 bases. The V segment lost 4 bases and the J segment 6 bases; nucleotides outside the gene matches: 10. The germline V gene encodes CDR1 SNHLY and CDR2 FYNNEI. The CDR3 loop spans 15 amino acids. For the CDR3, the DNA is TGTGCCAGCAGTGTGATACAGGGGGTGAGCGATGGCTACACCTTC. This codes for CASSVIQGVSDGYTF.

This chain uses TRBV7-6 with TRBJ2-1; 13 bases are shared with TRBD2. The CDR3 length is 15 residues. Trimming at V came to 2 bases and at J to 8 bases, leaving 3 bases not matched to a gene. Germline values: CDR1 SGHVS, CDR2 FNYEAQ. CDR3 amino acids: CASSLTSGRAYEQFF. The CDR3, as DNA: TGTGCCAGCAGCTTAACTAGCGGGAGGGCGTATGAGCAGTTCTTC.

This chain links TRBV10-3 with TRBJ2-6, with D unresolved. CDR1 is ENHRY, CDR2 SYGVKD, per germline. Trimming left V 1 base short and J 0 bases short, with 7 bases between. The CDR3 spans 16 residues. The CDR3: CAISEYSTSGANVLTF. In DNA, the CDR3 is TGTGCCATCAGTGAGTACAGCACCTCTGGGGCCAACGTCCTGACTTTC.

The chain combines TRBV19 with TRBJ2-1; a weak D match, TRBD2 (6 bases). With 4 bases removed from V and 2 bases from J, the gap between germline ends came to 18 bases. This CDR3 is 17 amino acids long. CDR1 and CDR2 (germline): LNHDA, SQIVND (reference sequence). The CDR3 DNA reads TGTGCCAGTAGTAGGATGTGGGGCGGGAAAGCCTACAATGAGCAGTTCTTC. Amino acid sequence: CASSRMWGGKAYNEQFF.

The chain combines TRBV28 with TRBJ2-3; 8 nucleotides match TRBD2. Germline V gene sequence: CDR1 MDHEN, CDR2 SYDVKM. The J segment lost 0 bases and the V segment lost 4 bases, leaving 9 bases of the junction unmatched. The CDR3 extends over 17 amino acids. This chain's CDR3 is CASSSLTSGPSTDTQYF. DNA for the CDR3: TGTGCCAGCAGTTCCCTTACTAGCGGACCAAGCACAGATACGCAGTATTTT.

The CDR3 region is CAISSPPGDSYGYTF. The CDR3 DNA reads TGTGCCATCAGCTCTCCCCCGGGGGATAGCTATGGCTACACCTTC. The chain joins TRBV10-3 to TRBJ1-2; D perhaps matches TRBD1 (5 bases). Trimming shortened V by 6 bases and J by 4 bases, and 18 bases separated the two germline ends. The CDR3 has 15 residues. From germline, CDR1 is ENHRY and CDR2 SYGVKD.

The rearrangement links TRBV9 to TRBJ2-7; D remains ambiguous. Germline CDR1 reads SGDLS; CDR2 reads YYNGEE. The CDR3 length is 15 residues. The V end lost 0 bases, the J end lost 2 bases, and 12 bases lay between the germline ends. CDR3 residues: CASSVVVTGTYEQYF. The CDR3 region has the DNA TGTGCCAGCAGCGTAGTCGTCACGGGTACCTACGAGCAGTACTTC. Variable domain in full (rest from reference TRBV9 and TRBJ2-7): DSGVTQTPKHLITATGQRVTLRCSPRSGDLSVYWYQQSLDQGLQFLIQYYNGEERAKGNILERFSAQQFPDLHSELNLSSLELGDSALYFCASSVVVTGTYEQYFGPGTRLTVT.